What follows are 20 T cell receptor beta chains derived from one specimen sequenced in a study of early stage breast cancer tumors. The repertoire was sequenced with immunoSEQ multiplex PCR; TCRdb's copy has only in-frame clones and lacks some. The data contain under 20,000 clones, around 80% of them singletons. Material for sequencing was blood. These receptors came from a person between 65 and 79 years old with breast cancer.

This rearrangement joins TRBV7-9 to TRBJ1-4; TRBD1 aligns across 7 bases. The CDR3 loop spans 16 amino acids. In germline, CDR1 is SEHNR, CDR2 FQNEAQ (reference sequence). V was clipped by 5 bases and J by 5 bases; unmatched bases: 11. CDR3 sequence reads: CASSLQLTGRNEKLFF. DNA of the CDR3: TGTGCCAGCAGCCTACAGCTGACAGGGAGGAATGAAAAACTGTTTTTT.

This clone has only a few counts. This chain links TRBV5-4 with TRBJ1-1; 7 positions agree with TRBD1. The CDR3 length is 12 residues. Germline V gives CDR1 SGHNT, CDR2 YYREEE (reference sequence). The trim removed 4 bases at V and 7 bases at J, leaving 4 bases unmatched. DNA of the CDR3: TGTGCCAGCAGCCTAAGGACAGGTGAAGCTTTCTTT. Its protein is CASSLRTGEAFF.

The CDR3, as DNA: TGTGCCAGCAGTTACTCCGGGGATACGCAGTATTTT. Its protein product is CASSYSGDTQYF. This chain uses TRBV6-5 with TRBJ2-3; no definite D call. The germline V and J ends were trimmed by 0 bases and 6 bases, with 4 bases remaining between them. The CDR3 is made up of 12 amino acids. The germline V gene has CDR1 MNHEY and CDR2 SVGAGI.

This clone was found a few times. V is TRBV18 and J is TRBJ1-6; 9 nucleotides align to TRBD1. The V segment lost 3 bases and the J segment 7 bases; nucleotides outside the gene matches: 4. CDR3 size: 15 residues. The germline gives CDR1 KGHSH, CDR2 LQKENI. The CDR3 loop reads CASSPSTGGNSPLHF. DNA for the CDR3: TGTGCCAGCTCACCTTCTACAGGGGGCAATTCACCCCTCCACTTT.

This rearrangement joins TRBV30 to TRBJ2-5; 16 bases match TRBD2. The CDR3 contains 15 residues. In germline, CDR1 is GTSNPN, CDR2 SVGIG (reference sequence). V lost 5 bases, J lost 5 bases, and 5 bases stayed unmatched. As DNA, the CDR3 is TGTGCCTGGGAGGGACTAGCGGGGGGGCGGGAGACCCAGTACTTC. This codes for CAWEGLAGGRETQYF.

The V call is TRBV10-1, the J call TRBJ1-6; a possible D gene is TRBD1 (5 bases). This CDR3 has 16 residues. The germline CDR1 and CDR2 sequences are WNHNN and SYGVQD (reference sequence). The germline V and J ends were trimmed by 0 bases and 7 bases, with 13 bases remaining between them. CDR3 in amino acids: CASSESKAGRNSPLHF. DNA of the CDR3: TGCGCCAGCAGTGAGTCGAAAGCAGGGCGGAATTCACCCCTCCACTTT.

This chain's CDR3 is CASSPRGLSSGNTIYF. In DNA form, the CDR3 reads TGTGCCAGCAGCCCCAGGGGGCTTAGCTCTGGAAACACCATATATTTT. The chain is built from TRBV9 and TRBJ1-3; 8 bases map to TRBD1. Per germline, CDR1 SGDLS and CDR2 YYNGEE. The CDR3 runs to 16 residues. Trimming removed 4 bases from V and 0 bases from J; junction bases left unmatched: 6.

In this sample, this clone turned up a few times. J is TRBJ2-1 and V is TRBV7-9, with TRBD1 matching 10 bases. The CDR3 runs to 15 residues. With V trimmed by 6 bases and J by 3 bases, 5 bases remained unmatched. Looked up from germline, CDR1 is SEHNR and CDR2 is FQNEAQ (reference sequence). The CDR3 sequence is CASSSGTGVYNEQFF. For the CDR3, the DNA is TGTGCCAGCAGTTCCGGGACAGGGGTCTACAATGAGCAGTTCTTC.

The chain combines TRBV2 with TRBJ2-1, with a weak D call TRBD1 (5 bases). Trimming took off 1 base at V and 10 bases at J, with 17 bases between the two ends. CDR1 and CDR2 from the germline V gene are SNHLY and FYNNEI. The CDR3 is 15 amino acids. CDR3 in amino acids: CASSEGGQGWVEQFF. The DNA for the CDR3 is TGTGCCAGCAGTGAAGGGGGCCAAGGTTGGGTAGAGCAGTTCTTC.

This sequence joins TRBV5-1 and TRBJ2-5; TRBD1 might be the D (7 bases). Germline V lookup: CDR1 SGHRS, CDR2 YFSETQ. The CDR3 spans 15 residues. V was pared by 6 bases and J by 2 bases, with 17 bases between. CDR3: CASTTVGGQQETQYF. The CDR3, as DNA: TGCGCCAGCACCACGGTCGGGGGACAGCAAGAGACCCAGTACTTC.

This chain connects TRBV30 to TRBJ2-1; TRBD2 aligns across 7 bases. This CDR3 spans 13 amino acids. The J segment lost 6 bases and the V segment lost 2 bases, leaving 4 bases of the junction unmatched. Germline V gives CDR1 GTSNPN, CDR2 SVGIG (reference sequence). The CDR3, as DNA: TGTGCCTGGAGTCGGGGGGAAAGCAATGAGCAGTTCTTC. It encodes CAWSRGESNEQFF.

The rearrangement joins TRBV18 to TRBJ2-1; tentative D call: TRBD2 (5 bases). Trimming cost V 2 bases and J 2 bases, with 7 bases left between them. This CDR3 is 14 amino acids long. Per the germline V gene, CDR1 is KGHSH and CDR2 is LQKENI. CDR3 nucleotides: TGTGCCAGCTCACCAGCTAGCCCCTACAATGAGCAGTTCTTC. Its translation is CASSPASPYNEQFF.

The chain is built from TRBV19 and TRBJ2-3, with a possible D match to TRBD2 (5 bases). The CDR3 loop spans 13 amino acids. Germline lookup yields CDR1 LNHDA and CDR2 SQIVND (reference sequence). V was shortened by 5 bases and J by 6 bases, with 12 bases between the two germline ends. DNA for the CDR3: TGTGCCAGTAGTGCGGGTCGGGTGGATACGCAGTATTTT. Its protein is CASSAGRVDTQYF.

The rearrangement links TRBV5-1 to TRBJ1-1; D might be TRBD1 (5 bases). This CDR3 is 13 amino acids long. Germline V gene lookup returns CDR1 SGHRS and CDR2 YFSETQ. V dropped 4 bases and J dropped 9 bases, with 16 bases sitting between them. This CDR3 is CASSARTGDQAFF. CDR3 DNA sequence: TGCGCCAGCAGCGCCCGGACGGGGGACCAAGCTTTCTTT. The full variable domain, in which reference TRBV5-1 and TRBJ1-1 provide the parts outside the CDR3, is KAGVTQTPRYLIKTRGQQVTLSCSPISGHRSVSWYQQTPGQGLQFLFEYFSETQRNKGNFPGRFSGRQFSNSRSEMNVSTLELGDSALYLCASSARTGDQAFFGQGTRLTVV.

This clone was picked up a small number of times. The gene calls are TRBV28 and TRBJ1-6; D is unresolved. CDR1 and CDR2 from the germline V gene are MDHEN and SYDVKM. The CDR3 totals 14 residues. Trimming pared 5 bases from V and 7 bases from J, leaving 12 bases between. For the CDR3, the DNA is TGTGCCAGCAGTAAGACACCTTACAATTCACCCCTCCACTTT. Translating gives CASSKTPYNSPLHF.

This clone occurred once. The rearrangement links TRBV19 to TRBJ1-3, with 8 bases lining up with TRBD1. From germline, CDR1 is LNHDA and CDR2 SQIVND (reference sequence). CDR3 length: 16 residues. V lost 4 bases, J lost 0 bases, and 5 bases stayed unmatched. CDR3 nucleotide sequence: TGTGCCAGTAGTACTCGGACAGGGCTCTCTGGAAACACCATATATTTT. Translated, it gives CASSTRTGLSGNTIYF.

V gene TRBV6-1 combines with J gene TRBJ2-1; D unresolved. With 6 bases removed from V and 0 bases from J, the gap between germline ends came to 6 bases. This CDR3 contains 13 residues. Germline-derived CDR1 and CDR2 are MNHNS and SASEGT. Here the CDR3 reads CASRAISYNEQFF. Written as DNA, the CDR3 is TGTGCCAGCAGGGCCATCTCCTACAATGAGCAGTTCTTC.

The chain is built from TRBV28 and TRBJ1-2; D is unclear. CDR1 and CDR2 from the germline V gene are MDHEN and SYDVKM. This CDR3 region has 12 residues. The germline V and J ends were trimmed by 2 bases and 4 bases, with 5 bases remaining between them. The chain's CDR3 is CASSLSSYGYTF. As DNA, the CDR3 is TGTGCCAGCAGTTTAAGTAGCTATGGCTACACCTTC.

The gene calls are TRBV11-2 and TRBJ2-1, with TRBD2 identical over 10 bases. The CDR3 spans 13 residues. CDR1 is SGHAT and CDR2 is FQNNGV in the germline V gene. V gave up 0 bases and J gave up 10 bases; unmatched junction bases: 0. The CDR3 region is CASSLETSGEQFF. The CDR3 nucleotides are TGTGCCAGCAGCTTAGAGACTAGCGGGGAGCAGTTCTTC.

The V call is TRBV18, the J call TRBJ2-5; D possibly corresponds to TRBD1 (5 bases). Germline V gene data show CDR1 as KGHSH and CDR2 as LQKENI. V was shortened by 8 bases and J by 4 bases, with 14 bases between the two germline ends. The CDR3 extends over 13 amino acids. The CDR3 bases are TGTGCCAGCCAAAACGGAAGGGGAGAGACCCAGTACTTC. Translating it yields CASQNGRGETQYF.